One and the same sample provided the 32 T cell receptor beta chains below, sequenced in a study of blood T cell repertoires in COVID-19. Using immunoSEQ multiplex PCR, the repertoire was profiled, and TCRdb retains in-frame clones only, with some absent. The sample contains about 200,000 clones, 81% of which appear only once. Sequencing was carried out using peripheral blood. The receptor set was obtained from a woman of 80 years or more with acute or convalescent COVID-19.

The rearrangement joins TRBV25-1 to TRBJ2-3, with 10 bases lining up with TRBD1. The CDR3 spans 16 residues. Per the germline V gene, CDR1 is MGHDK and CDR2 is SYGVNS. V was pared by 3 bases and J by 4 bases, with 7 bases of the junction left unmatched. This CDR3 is CASSDVRQGASDTQYF. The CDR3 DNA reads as TGTGCCAGCAGTGATGTCAGACAGGGGGCGTCAGATACGCAGTATTTT.

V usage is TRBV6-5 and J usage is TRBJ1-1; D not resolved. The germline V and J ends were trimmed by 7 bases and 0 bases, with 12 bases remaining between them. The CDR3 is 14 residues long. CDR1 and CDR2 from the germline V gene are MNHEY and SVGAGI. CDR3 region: CASTMGSLNTEAFF. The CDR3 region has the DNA TGTGCCAGCACTATGGGGAGCCTGAACACTGAAGCTTTCTTT.

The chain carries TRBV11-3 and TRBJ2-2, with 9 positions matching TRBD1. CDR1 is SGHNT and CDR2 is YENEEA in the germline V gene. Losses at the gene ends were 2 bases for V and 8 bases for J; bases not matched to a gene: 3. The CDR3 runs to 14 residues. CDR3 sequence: CASSLRTGAGELFF. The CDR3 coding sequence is TGTGCCAGCAGCTTAAGGACAGGGGCGGGGGAGCTGTTTTTT.

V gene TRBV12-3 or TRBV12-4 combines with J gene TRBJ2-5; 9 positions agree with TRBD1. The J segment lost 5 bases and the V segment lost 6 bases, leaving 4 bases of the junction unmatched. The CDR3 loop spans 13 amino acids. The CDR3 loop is CASRGQGRETQYF. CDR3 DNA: TGTGCCAGCAGGGGACAGGGTCGTGAGACCCAGTACTTC.

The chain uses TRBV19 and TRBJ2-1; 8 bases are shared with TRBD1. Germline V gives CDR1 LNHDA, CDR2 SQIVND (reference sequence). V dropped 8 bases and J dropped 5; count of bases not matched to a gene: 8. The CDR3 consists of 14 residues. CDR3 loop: CASSRTGSNNEQFF. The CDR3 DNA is TGTGCCAGTTCCAGGACAGGGTCAAACAATGAGCAGTTCTTC. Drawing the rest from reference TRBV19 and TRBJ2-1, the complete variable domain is DGGITQSPKYLFRKEGQNVTLSCEQNLNHDAMYWYRQDPGQGLRLIYYSQIVNDFQKGDIAEGYSVSREKKESFPLTVTSAQKNPTAFYLCASSRTGSNNEQFFGPGTRLTVL.

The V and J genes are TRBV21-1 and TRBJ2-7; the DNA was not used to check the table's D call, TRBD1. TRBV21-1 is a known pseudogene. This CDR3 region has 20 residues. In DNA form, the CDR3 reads TGTGCCAGCCTCGAAAGGCTTGAGACACTAAAGGTCAGGGGGTCGAGCGAGCAGTACTTC. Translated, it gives CASLERLETLKVRGSSEQYF.

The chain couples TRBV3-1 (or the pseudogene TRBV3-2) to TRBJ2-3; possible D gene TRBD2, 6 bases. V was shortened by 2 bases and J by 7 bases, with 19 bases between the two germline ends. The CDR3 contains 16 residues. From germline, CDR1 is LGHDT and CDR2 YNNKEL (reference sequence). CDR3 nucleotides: TGTGCCAGCAGCCAATACACCCTAGCGATTTCGAATACGCAGTATTTT. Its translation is CASSQYTLAISNTQYF.

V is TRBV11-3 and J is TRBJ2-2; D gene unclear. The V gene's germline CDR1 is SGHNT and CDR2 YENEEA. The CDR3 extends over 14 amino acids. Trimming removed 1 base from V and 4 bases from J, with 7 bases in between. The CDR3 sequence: CASSLGAVTGELFF. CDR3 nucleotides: TGTGCCAGCAGCTTAGGTGCAGTCACCGGGGAGCTGTTTTTT.

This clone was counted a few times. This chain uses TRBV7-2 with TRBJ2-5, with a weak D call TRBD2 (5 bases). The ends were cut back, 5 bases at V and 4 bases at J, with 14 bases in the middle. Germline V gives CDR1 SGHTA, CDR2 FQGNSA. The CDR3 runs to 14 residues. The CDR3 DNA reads TGTGCCAGCAGCCCCGGACTGCCAGGAGAGACCCAGTACTTC. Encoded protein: CASSPGLPGETQYF.

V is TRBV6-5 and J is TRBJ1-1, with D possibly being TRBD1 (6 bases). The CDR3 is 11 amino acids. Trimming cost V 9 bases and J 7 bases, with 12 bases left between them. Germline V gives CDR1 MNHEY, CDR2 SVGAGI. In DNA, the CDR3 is TGTGCCAGTATCGGACAGTTTGAAGCTTTCTTT. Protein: CASIGQFEAFF.

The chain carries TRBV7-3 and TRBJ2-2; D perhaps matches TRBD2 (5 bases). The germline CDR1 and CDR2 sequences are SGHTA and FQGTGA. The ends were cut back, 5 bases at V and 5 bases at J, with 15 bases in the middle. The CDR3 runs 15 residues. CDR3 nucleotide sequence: TGTGCCAGCAGCGTGGTCGCCCCGGGGACCGGGGAGCTGTTTTTT. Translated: CASSVVAPGTGELFF.

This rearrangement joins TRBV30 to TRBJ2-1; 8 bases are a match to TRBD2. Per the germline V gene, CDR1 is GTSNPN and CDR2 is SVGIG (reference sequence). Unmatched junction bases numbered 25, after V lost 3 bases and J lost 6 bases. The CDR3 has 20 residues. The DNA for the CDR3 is TGTGCCTGGAGCCCCTGGACACCTACAGTAGGACTAGCTGAGGCCAATGAGCAGTTCTTC. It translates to CAWSPWTPTVGLAEANEQFF.

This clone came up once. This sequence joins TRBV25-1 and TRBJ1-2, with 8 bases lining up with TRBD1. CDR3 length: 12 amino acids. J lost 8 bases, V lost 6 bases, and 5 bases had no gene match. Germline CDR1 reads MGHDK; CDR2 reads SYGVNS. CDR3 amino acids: CASSPQGGGYTF. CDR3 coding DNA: TGTGCCAGCAGCCCACAGGGGGGAGGCTACACCTTC.

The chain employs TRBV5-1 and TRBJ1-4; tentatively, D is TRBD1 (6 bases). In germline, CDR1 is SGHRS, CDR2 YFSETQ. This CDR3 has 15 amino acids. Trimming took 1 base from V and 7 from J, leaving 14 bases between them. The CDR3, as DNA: TGCGCCAGCAGCTTGCGCGTAGGGGGATCTGAAAAACTGTTTTTT. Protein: CASSLRVGGSEKLFF.

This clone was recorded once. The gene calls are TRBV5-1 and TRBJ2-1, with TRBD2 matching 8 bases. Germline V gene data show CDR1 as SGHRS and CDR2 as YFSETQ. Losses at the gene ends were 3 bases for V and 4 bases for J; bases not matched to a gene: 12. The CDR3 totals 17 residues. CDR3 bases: TGCGCCAGCAGCTCCGGACTAGCTAGCCCCCTTTACAATGAGCAGTTCTTC. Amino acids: CASSSGLASPLYNEQFF.

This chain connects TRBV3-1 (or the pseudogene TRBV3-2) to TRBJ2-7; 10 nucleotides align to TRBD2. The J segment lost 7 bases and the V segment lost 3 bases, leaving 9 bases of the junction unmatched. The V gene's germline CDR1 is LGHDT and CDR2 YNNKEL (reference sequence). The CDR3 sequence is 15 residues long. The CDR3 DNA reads TGTGCCAGCAGCCATCAAGCGGGAGGGCCTCGGGAGCAGTACTTC. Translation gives CASSHQAGGPREQYF.

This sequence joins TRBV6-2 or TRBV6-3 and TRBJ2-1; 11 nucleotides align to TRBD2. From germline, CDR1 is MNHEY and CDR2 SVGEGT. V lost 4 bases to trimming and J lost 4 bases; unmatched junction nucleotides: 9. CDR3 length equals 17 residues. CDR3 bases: TGTGCCAGCAGTTCCTACCTGGGGACTAGCGGTTACAATGAGCAGTTCTTC. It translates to CASSSYLGTSGYNEQFF.

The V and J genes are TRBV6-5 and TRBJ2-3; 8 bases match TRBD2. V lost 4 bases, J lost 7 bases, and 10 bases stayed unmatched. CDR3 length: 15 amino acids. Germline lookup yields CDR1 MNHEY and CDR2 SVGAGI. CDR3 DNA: TGTGCCAGCAGTTCCCTAGGGCGGGGGGTCTATACGCAGTATTTT. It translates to CASSSLGRGVYTQYF.

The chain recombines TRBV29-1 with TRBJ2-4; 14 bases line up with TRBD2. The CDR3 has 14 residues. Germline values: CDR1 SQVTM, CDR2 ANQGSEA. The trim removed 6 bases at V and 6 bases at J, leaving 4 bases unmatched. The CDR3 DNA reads TGCAGCGTGACTAGCGGGGGGGCTGTAAACATTCAGTACTTC. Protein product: CSVTSGGAVNIQYF.

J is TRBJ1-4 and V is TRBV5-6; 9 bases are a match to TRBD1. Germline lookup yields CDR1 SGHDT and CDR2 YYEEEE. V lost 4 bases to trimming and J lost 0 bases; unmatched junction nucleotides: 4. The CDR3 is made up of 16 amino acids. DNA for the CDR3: TGTGCCAGCAGCAAGGACAGGGGTGCAACTAATGAAAAACTGTTTTTT. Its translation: CASSKDRGATNEKLFF.

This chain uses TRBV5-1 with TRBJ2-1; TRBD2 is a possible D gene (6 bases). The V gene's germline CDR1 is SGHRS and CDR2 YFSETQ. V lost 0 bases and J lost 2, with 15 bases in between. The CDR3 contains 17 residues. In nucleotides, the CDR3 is TGCGCCAGCAGCTTGGCCCCCGGTGGCGGGGCCTACAATGAGCAGTTCTTC. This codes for CASSLAPGGGAYNEQFF.

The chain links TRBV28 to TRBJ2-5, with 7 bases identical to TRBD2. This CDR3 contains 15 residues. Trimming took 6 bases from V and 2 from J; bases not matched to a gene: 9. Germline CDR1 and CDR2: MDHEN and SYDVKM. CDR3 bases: TGTGCCAGCAGCTTTGGTCTGGGGGGGCAAGAGACCCAGTACTTC. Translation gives CASSFGLGGQETQYF.

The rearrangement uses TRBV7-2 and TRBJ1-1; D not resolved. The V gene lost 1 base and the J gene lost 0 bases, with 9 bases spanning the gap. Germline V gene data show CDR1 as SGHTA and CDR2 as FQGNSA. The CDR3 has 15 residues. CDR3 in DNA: TGTGCCAGCAGCTTAGAGTCACAGCTGAACACTGAAGCTTTCTTT. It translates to CASSLESQLNTEAFF.

The CDR3 DNA is TGTGCCAGTAGTATAAGCGGTCAGCGTAATGAAAAACTGTTTTTT. Translation gives CASSISGQRNEKLFF. The chain couples TRBV19 to TRBJ1-4; D not certain. This CDR3 is built from 15 residues. Trimming removed 2 bases at V and 4 bases at J, with 11 bases between. In germline, CDR1 is LNHDA, CDR2 SQIVND (reference sequence).

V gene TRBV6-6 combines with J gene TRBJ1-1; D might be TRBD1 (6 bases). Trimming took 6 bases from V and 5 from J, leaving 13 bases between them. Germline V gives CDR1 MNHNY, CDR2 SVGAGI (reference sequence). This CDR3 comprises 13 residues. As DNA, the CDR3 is TGTGCCAGCAGGGGGGCTTGGGTGACTGAAGCTTTCTTT. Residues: CASRGAWVTEAFF.

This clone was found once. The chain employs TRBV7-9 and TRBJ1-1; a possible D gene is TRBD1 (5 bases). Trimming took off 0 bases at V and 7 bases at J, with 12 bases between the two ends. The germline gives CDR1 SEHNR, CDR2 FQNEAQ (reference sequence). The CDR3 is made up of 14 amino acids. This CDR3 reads CASSLAEGRGEAFF. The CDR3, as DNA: TGTGCCAGCAGCTTAGCGGAGGGGCGGGGTGAAGCTTTCTTT.

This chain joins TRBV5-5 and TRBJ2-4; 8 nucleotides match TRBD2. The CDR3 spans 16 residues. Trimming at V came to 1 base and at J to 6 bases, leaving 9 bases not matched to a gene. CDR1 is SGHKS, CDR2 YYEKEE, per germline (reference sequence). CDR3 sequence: CASSLKAGLDTNIQYF. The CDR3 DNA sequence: TGTGCCAGCAGCTTGAAGGCGGGACTAGACACAAACATTCAGTACTTC.

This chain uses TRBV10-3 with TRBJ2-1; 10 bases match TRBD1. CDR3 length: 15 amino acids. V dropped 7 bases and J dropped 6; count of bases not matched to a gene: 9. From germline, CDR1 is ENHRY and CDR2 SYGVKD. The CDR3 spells CAITGTGEGSNEQFF. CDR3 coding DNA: TGTGCCATCACCGGGACAGGGGAAGGGAGCAATGAGCAGTTCTTC.

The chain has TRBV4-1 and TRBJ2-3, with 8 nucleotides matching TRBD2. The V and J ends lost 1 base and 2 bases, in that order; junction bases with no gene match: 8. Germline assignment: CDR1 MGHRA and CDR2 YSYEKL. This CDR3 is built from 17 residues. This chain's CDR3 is CASSQGKGGGLTDTQYF. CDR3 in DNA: TGCGCCAGCAGCCAAGGGAAAGGCGGGGGGCTCACAGATACGCAGTATTTT.

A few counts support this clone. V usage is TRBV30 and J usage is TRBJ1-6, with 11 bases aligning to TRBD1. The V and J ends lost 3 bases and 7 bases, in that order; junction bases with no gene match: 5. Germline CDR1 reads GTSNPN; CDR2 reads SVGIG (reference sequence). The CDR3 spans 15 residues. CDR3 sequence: CAWSGGQGVNSPLHF. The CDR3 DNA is TGTGCCTGGAGCGGGGGACAGGGGGTGAATTCACCCCTCCACTTT.

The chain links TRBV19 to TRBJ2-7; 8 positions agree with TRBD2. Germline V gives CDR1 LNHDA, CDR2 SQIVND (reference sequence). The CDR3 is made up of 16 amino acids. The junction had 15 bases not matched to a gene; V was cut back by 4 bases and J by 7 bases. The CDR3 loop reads CASSTQPGARGGEQYF. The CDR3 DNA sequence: TGTGCCAGTAGTACACAGCCGGGGGCCCGCGGGGGGGAGCAGTACTTC. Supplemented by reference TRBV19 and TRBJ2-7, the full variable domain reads DGGITQSPKYLFRKEGQNVTLSCEQNLNHDAMYWYRQDPGQGLRLIYYSQIVNDFQKGDIAEGYSVSREKKESFPLTVTSAQKNPTAFYLCASSTQPGARGGEQYFGPGTRLTVT.

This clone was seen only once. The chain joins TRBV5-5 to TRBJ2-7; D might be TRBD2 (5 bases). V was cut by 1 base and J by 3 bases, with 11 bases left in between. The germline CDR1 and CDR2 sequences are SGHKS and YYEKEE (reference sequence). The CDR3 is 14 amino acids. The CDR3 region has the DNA TGTGCCAGCAGCTTGCTTCCGGGGAGCTACGAGCAGTACTTC. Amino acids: CASSLLPGSYEQYF.